One T cell receptor beta chain is described in this entry. This record belongs to a study of T cell responses to AZD1222 COVID-19 vaccine. Across the study: Pooling was applied to second doses at about 4 or about 12 weeks.

Trimming removed 2 bases at V and 3 bases at J, with 8 bases between. CDR3 size: 13 residues. From germline, CDR1 is SGHRS and CDR2 YFSETQ. The data were produced by immunoSEQ multiplex PCR, yet TCRdb's version contains in-frame clones alone and is incomplete. The sample consists of about 110,000 clones, approximately 87% of them appearing once. The source was peripheral blood, collected on day 0 of AZD1222 vaccination. The chain couples TRBV5-1 to TRBJ1-1; D remains unclear. The receptor was isolated from an adult in good health. CDR3 DNA sequence: TGCGCCAGCAGCTTTTCGCAGGACACTGAAGCTTTCTTT. It translates to CASSFSQDTEAFF.